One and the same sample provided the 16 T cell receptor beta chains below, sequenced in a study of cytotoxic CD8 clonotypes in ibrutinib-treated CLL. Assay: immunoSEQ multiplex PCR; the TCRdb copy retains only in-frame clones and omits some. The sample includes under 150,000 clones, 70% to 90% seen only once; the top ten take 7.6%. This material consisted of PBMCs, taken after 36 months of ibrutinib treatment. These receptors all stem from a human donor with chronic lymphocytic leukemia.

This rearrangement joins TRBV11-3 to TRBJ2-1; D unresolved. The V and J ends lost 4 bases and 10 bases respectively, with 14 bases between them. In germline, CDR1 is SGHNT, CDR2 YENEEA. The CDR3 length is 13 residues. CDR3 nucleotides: TGTGCCAGCAGCTCCCTTGAGCTTGGGGAGCAGTTCTTC. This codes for CASSSLELGEQFF.

Here the CDR3 reads CASSVQGSPYEQYF. The DNA of the CDR3 is TGCGCCAGCAGCGTACAGGGATCTCCCTACGAGCAGTACTTC. This chain joins TRBV5-1 and TRBJ2-7; D perhaps matches TRBD1 (6 bases). V gave up 4 bases and J gave up 2 bases, with 13 bases separating them. Germline V gene lookup returns CDR1 SGHRS and CDR2 YFSETQ. The CDR3 consists of 14 residues.

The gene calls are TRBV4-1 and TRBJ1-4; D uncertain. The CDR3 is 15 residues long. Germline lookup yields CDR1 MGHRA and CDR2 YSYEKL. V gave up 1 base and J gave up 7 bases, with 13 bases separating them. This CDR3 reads CASSQGEPVGEKLFF. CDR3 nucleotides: TGCGCCAGCAGCCAAGGGGAACCAGTCGGTGAAAAACTGTTTTTT.

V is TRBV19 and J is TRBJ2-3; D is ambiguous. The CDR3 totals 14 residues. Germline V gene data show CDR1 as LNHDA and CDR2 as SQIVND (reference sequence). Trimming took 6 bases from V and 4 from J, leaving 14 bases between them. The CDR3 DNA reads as TGTGCCAGTAGCCCACAACCACGTGCAGATACGCAGTATTTT. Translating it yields CASSPQPRADTQYF.

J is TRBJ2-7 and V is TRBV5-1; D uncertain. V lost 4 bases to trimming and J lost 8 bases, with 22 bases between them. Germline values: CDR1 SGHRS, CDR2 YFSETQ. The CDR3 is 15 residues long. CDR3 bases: TGCGCCAGCAGCCCCCAGGCAAGCCCATTAGAAAAGCAGTACTTC. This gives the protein CASSPQASPLEKQYF.

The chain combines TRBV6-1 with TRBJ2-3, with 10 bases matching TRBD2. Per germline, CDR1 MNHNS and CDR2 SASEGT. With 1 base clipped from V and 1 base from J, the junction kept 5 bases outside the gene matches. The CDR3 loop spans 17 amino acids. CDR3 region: CASSEVLAGRGTDTQYF. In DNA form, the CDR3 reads TGTGCCAGCAGTGAAGTACTAGCGGGGAGGGGCACAGATACGCAGTATTTT.

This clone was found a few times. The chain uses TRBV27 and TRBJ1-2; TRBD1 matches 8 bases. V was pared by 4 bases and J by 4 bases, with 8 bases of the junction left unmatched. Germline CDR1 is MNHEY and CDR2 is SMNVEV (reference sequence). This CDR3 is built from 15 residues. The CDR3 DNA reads TGTGCCAGCAGTTCCCCAAGACAGGGGAGCTATGGCTACACCTTC. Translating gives CASSSPRQGSYGYTF.

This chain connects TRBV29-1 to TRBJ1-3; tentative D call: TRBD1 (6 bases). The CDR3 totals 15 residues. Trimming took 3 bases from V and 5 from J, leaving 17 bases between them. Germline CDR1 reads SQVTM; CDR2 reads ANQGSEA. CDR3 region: CSVESPGEKRNTIYF. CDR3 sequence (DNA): TGCAGCGTTGAGAGCCCAGGGGAAAAGAGAAACACCATATATTTT. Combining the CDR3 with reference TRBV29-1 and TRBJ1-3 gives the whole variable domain SAVISQKPSRDICQRGTSLTIQCQVDSQVTMMFWYRQQPGQSLTLIATANQGSEATYESGFVIDKFPISRPNLTFSTLTVSNMSPEDSSIYLCSVESPGEKRNTIYFGEGSWLTVV.

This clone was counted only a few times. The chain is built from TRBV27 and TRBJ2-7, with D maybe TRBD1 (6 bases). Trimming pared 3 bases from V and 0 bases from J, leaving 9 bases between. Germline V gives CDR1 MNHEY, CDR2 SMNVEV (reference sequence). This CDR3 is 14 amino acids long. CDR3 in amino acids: CASSFTGSSYEQYF. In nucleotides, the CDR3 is TGTGCCAGCAGTTTTACAGGGAGCTCCTACGAGCAGTACTTC.

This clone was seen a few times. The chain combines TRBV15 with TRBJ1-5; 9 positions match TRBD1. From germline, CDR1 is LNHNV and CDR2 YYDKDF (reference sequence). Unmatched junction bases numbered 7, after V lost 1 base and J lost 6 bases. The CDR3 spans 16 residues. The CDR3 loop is CATSRVRTGEPQPQHF. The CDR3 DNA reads TGTGCCACCAGCAGAGTCCGGACAGGGGAACCTCAGCCCCAGCATTTT.

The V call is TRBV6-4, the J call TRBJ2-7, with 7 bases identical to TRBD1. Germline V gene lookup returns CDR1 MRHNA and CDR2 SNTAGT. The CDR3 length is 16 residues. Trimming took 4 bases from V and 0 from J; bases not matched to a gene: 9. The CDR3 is CASSGEDRPLSYEQYF. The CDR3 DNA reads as TGTGCCAGCAGTGGAGAGGACAGGCCTCTCTCCTACGAGCAGTACTTC.

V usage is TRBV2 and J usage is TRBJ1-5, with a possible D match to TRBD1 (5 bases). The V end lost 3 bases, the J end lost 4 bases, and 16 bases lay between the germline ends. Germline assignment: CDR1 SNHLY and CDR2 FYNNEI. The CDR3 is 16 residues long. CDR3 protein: CASSDGGGFANQPQHF. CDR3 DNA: TGTGCCAGCAGTGATGGGGGGGGTTTCGCGAATCAGCCCCAGCATTTT.

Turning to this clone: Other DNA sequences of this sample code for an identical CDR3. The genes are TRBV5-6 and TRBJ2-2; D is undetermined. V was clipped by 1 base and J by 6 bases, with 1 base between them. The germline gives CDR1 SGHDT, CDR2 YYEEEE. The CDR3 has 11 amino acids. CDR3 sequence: CASSLPGELFF. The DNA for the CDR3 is TGTGCCAGCAGCTTGCCCGGGGAGCTGTTTTTT.

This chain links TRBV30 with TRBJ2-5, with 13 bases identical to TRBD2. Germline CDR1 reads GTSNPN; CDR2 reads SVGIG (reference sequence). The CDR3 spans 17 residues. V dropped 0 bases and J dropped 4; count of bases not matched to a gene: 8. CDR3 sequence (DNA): TGTGCCTGGAGTGTAATAAGGACTAGCGGGAGTGGAGAGACCCAGTACTTC. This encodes CAWSVIRTSGSGETQYF.

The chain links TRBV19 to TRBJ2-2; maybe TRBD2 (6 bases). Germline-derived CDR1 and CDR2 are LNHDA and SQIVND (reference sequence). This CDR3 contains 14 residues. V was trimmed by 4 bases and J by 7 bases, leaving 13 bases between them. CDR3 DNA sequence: TGTGCCAGTAGTACGGGGACTGTTGACGGGGAGCTGTTTTTT. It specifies CASSTGTVDGELFF. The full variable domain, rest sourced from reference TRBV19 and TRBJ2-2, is DGGITQSPKYLFRKEGQNVTLSCEQNLNHDAMYWYRQDPGQGLRLIYYSQIVNDFQKGDIAEGYSVSREKKESFPLTVTSAQKNPTAFYLCASSTGTVDGELFFGEGSRLTVL.

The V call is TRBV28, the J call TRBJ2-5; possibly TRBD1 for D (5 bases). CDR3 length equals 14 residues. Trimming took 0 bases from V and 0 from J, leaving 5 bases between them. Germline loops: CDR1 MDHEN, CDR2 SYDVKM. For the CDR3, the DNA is TGTGCCAGCAGTTTATGGACAGACCAAGAGACCCAGTACTTC. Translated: CASSLWTDQETQYF.